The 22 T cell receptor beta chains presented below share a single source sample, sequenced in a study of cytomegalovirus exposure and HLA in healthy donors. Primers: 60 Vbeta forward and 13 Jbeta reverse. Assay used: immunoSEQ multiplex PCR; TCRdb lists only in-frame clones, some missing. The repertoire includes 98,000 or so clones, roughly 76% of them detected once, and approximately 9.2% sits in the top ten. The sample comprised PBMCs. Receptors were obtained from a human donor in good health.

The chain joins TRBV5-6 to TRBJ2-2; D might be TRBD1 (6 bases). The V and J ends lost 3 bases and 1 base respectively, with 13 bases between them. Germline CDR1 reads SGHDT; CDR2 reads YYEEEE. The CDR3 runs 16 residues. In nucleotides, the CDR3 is TGTGCCAGCAGCTATGGAAGGACAGTGAACACCGGGGAGCTGTTTTTT. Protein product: CASSYGRTVNTGELFF.

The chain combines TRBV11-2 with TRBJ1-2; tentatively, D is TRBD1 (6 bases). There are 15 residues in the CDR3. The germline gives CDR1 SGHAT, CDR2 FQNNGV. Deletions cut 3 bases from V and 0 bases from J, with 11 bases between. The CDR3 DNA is TGTGCCAGCAGCTTGGACAGAGTGACTAACTATGGCTACACCTTC. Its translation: CASSLDRVTNYGYTF.

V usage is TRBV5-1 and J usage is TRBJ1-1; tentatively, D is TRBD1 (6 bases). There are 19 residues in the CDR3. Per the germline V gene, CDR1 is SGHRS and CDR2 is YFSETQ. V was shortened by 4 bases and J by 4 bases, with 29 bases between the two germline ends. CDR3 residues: CASSSEPTGIPLRGTEAFF. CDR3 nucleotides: TGCGCCAGCAGCAGCGAACCTACAGGGATCCCCCTTAGGGGCACTGAAGCTTTCTTT.

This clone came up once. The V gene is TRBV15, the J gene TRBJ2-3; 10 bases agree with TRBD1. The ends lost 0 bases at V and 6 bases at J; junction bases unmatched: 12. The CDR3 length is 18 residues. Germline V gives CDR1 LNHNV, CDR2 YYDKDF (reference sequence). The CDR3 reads CATSRELGQGVVSDTQYF. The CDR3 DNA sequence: TGTGCCACCAGCAGAGAACTAGGACAGGGGGTAGTTTCGGATACGCAGTATTTT.

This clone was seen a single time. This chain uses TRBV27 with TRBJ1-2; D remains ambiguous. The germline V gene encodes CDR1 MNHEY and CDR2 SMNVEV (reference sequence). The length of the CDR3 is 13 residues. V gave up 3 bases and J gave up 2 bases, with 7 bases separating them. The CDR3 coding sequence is TGTGCCAGCAGTTTCTCCCTAAACTATGGCTACACCTTC. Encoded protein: CASSFSLNYGYTF.

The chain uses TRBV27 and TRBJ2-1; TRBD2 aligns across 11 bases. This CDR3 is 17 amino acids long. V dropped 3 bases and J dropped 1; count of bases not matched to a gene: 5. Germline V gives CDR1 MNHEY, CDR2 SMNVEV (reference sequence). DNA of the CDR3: TGTGCCAGCAGTTTGGGGAGACTAGCGGGGTCCTACAATGAGCAGTTCTTC. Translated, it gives CASSLGRLAGSYNEQFF.

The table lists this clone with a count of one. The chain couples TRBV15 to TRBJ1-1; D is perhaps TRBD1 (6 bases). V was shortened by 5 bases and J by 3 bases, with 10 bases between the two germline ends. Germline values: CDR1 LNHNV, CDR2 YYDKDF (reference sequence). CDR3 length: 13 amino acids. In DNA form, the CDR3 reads TGTGCCACCAGCCCCTACAGGGACACTGAAGCTTTCTTT. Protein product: CATSPYRDTEAFF.

This CDR3 reads CAVGTTGGYEQYF. The CDR3 DNA follows: TGTGCCGTCGGGACTACCGGGGGCTACGAGCAGTACTTC. The chain carries TRBV10-3 and TRBJ2-5; 7 bases fit TRBD2. The J call may be mistaken, given a closer DNA end match to TRBJ2-7. Germline V gene data show CDR1 as ENHRY and CDR2 as SYGVKD. The CDR3 length is 13 residues.

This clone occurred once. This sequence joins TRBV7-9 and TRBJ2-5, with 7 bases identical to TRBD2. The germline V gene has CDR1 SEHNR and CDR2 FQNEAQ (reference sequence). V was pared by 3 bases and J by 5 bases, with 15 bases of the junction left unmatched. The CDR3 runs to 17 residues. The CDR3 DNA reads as TGTGCCAGCAGCTTGATTGGCGGGCAGGGAGGGTCGGAGACCCAGTACTTC. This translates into CASSLIGGQGGSETQYF. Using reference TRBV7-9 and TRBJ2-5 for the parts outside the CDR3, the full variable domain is DTGVSQNPRHKITKRGQNVTFRCDPISEHNRLYWYRQTLGQGPEFLTYFQNEAQLEKSRLLSDRFSAERPKGSFSTLEIQRTEQGDSAMYLCASSLIGGQGGSETQYFGPGTRLLVL.

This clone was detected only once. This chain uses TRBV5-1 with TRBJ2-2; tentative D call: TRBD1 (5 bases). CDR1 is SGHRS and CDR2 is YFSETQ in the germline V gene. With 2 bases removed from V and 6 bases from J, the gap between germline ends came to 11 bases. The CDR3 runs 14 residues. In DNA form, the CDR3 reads TGCGCCAGCAGCTTTAGGGGCTCCCCCGGGGAGCTGTTTTTT. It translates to CASSFRGSPGELFF.

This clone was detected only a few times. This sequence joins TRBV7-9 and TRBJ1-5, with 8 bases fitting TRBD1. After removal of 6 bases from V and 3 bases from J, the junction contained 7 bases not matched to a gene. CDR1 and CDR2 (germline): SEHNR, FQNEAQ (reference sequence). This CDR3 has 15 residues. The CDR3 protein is CASRDGQGLNQPQHF. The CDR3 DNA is TGTGCCAGCAGGGATGGACAGGGCCTCAATCAGCCCCAGCATTTT. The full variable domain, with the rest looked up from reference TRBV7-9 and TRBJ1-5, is DTGVSQNPRHKITKRGQNVTFRCDPISEHNRLYWYRQTLGQGPEFLTYFQNEAQLEKSRLLSDRFSAERPKGSFSTLEIQRTEQGDSAMYLCASRDGQGLNQPQHFGDGTRLSIL.

As DNA, the CDR3 is TGTGCCACCTCGACAGGGTTGAACACTGAAGCTTTCTTT. Its translation: CATSTGLNTEAFF. This sequence joins TRBV19 and TRBJ1-1; 7 bases agree with TRBD1. The CDR3 length is 13 residues. CDR1 and CDR2 (germline): LNHDA, SQIVND (reference sequence). The trim removed 10 bases at V and 0 bases at J, leaving 5 bases unmatched.

CDR3 bases: TGTGCCAGCAGGGCGGACAGGGATGCTCAGCCCCAGCATTTT. Its protein product is CASRADRDAQPQHF. The chain has TRBV2 and TRBJ1-5; the match to TRBD1 covers 8 bases. CDR1 SNHLY and CDR2 FYNNEI come from the germline V gene. Trimming cost V 6 bases and J 6 bases; bases outside gene matches: 7. The length of the CDR3 is 14 residues.

The CDR3: CASGETVIGETQYF. The CDR3, as DNA: TGTGCTAGTGGTGAGACAGTAATCGGAGAGACCCAGTACTTC. The V and J genes are TRBV12-5 and TRBJ2-5, with D possibly TRBD1 on 5 matching bases. This CDR3 has 14 residues. The V end was cut by 5 bases, the J end by 4 bases, with 14 bases between. In germline, CDR1 is LGHNT, CDR2 FRNRAP.

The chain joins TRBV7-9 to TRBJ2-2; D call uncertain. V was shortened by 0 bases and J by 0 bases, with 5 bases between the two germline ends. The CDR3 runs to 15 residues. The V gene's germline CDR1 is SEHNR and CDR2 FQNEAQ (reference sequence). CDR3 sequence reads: CASSLAATNTGELFF. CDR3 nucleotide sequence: TGTGCCAGCAGCTTAGCAGCGACGAACACCGGGGAGCTGTTTTTT.

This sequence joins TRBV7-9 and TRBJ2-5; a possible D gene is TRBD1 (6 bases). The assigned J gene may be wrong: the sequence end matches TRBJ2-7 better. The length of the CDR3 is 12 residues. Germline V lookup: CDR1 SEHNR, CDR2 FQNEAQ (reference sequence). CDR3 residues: CASTGTPYEQYF. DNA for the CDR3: TGTGCCAGTACCGGGACACCCTACGAGCAGTACTTC.

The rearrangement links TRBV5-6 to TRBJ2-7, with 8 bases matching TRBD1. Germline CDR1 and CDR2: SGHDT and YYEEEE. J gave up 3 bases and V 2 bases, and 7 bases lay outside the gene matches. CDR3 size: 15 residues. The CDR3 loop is CASSFSGTGYYEQYF. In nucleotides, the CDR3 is TGTGCCAGCAGCTTCTCCGGGACAGGCTACTACGAGCAGTACTTC.

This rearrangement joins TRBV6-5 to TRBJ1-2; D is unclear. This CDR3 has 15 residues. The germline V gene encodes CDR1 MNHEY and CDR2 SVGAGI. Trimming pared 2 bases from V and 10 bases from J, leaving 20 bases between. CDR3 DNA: TGTGCCAGCAGTTACACTTTCACAGCCCATGGTGACTACACCTTC. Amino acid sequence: CASSYTFTAHGDYTF.

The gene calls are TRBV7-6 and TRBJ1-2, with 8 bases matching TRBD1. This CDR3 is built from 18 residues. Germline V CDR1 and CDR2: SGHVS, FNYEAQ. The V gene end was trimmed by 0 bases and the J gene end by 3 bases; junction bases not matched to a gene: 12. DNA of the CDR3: TGTGCCAGCAGCTTAGCGGCTGGTTTCAGGGGGCGTCACTATGGCTACACCTTC. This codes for CASSLAAGFRGRHYGYTF.

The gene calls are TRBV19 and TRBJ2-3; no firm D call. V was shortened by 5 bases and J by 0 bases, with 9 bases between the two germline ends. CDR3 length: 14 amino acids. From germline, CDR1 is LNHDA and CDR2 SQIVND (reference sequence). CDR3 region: CASSSGGSTDTQYF. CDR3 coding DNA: TGTGCCAGTAGTTCTGGCGGTAGCACAGATACGCAGTATTTT.

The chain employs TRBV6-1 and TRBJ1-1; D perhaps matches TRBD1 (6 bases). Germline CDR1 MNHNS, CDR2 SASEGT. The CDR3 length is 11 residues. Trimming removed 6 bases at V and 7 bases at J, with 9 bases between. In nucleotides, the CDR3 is TGTGCCAGCAGCCGACAGGTTGAAGCTTTCTTT. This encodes CASSRQVEAFF.

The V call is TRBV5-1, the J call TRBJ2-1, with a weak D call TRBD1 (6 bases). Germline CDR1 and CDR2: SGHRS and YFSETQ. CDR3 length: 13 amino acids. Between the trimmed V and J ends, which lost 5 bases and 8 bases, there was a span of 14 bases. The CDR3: CASRPTGLDEQFF. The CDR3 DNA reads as TGCGCCAGCAGACCAACAGGGTTGGATGAGCAGTTCTTC.